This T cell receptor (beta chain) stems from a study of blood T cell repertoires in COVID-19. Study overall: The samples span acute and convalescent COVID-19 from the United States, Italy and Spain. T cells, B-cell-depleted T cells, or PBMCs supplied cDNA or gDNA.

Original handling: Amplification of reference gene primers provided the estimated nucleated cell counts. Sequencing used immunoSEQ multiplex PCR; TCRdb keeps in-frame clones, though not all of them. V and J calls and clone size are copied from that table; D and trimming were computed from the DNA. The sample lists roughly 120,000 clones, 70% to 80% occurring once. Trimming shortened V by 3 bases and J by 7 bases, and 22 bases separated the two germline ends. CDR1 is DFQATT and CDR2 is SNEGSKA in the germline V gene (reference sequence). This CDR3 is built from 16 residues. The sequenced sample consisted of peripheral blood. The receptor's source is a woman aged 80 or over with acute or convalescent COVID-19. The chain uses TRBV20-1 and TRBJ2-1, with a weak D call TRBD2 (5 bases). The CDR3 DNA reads TGCAGTGCTAGTTTCTTCAGGACTGCCTCTGGGAATGAGCAGTTCTTC. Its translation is CSASFFRTASGNEQFF.